This T cell receptor (beta chain) was obtained from a study of blood T cell repertoires in COVID-19 (dated by TCRdb to about 2020). Background for the entire study: Samples from collaborators originated in the United States, Italy and Spain and spanned both the acute and convalescent phases of COVID-19. Where available, HLA class I and class II types were taken from metadata supplied by the sample provider and were not determined by assay-based typing. Samples were obtained from the ongoing ImmuneRACE study (first 160 participants) and from over a thousand subjects provided by 6 global collaborators. The dataset comprised deeply sampled blood TCRbeta repertoires from subjects exposed to, actively infected with, or recovered from COVID-19. A de-identified subject ID, COVID-19 status, age in years and sex were almost always included in the sample metadata. The prospective study material was composed of cDNA or gDNA derived from T cells, B-cell-depleted T cells, or PBMCs. A freely available public database, intended as a resource for researchers studying the immune response to SARS-CoV-2, is where the repertoires were released. Overall study outcomes, separate from this receptor: The amount of clinical and demographic metadata varied by source and participant and was provided uncurated.

The immunoSEQ Assay, a bias-controlled multiplex PCR, was used to amplify TCRbeta CDR3 regions from genomic DNA. From the authors' description of their analysis: The number of nucleated cells in each sample was estimated from the amplification of reference gene primers within the assay. To quantify the absolute abundance of each unique TCRbeta CDR3 rearrangement, sequence reads were collapsed and filtered. For each sample, productive Simpson clonality was calculated as the square root of Simpson's diversity index over productive rearrangements. The table was pulled from immuneACCESS by TCRdb, which kept in-frame rearrangements only. Such tables lose some clones; where checked, under half of the loss comes from unresolved V genes, and the rest has no known cause. V and J calls and clone size follow that table, whereas D and trimming were derived from the DNA. The sample table shows 250,000 or so clones, and roughly 83% are seen once. The biggest ten clones account for around 1.9% of the sample.

Participants in the prospective study were aged 18 to 89 years, lived in about two dozen United States geographic areas, and enrolled through a virtual design. In the prospective study, cohorts were assigned on the basis of participant-reported clinical history obtained from a screening survey and a study questionnaire. For ImmuneRACE Cohort 3, a participant was defined as recovered based on two consecutive negative NP/OP PCR tests, clearance by a healthcare professional, or resolution of symptoms. Mobile phlebotomists in the prospective study collected whole blood, serum and a nasopharyngeal or oropharyngeal swab from every participant. Prospective study participants could optionally give additional blood draws and questionnaires over a roughly 2-month period. Before DNA extraction, prospective study blood samples were shipped either frozen or at room temperature. On this clone: What antigen it recognizes has not been identified. There are no base qualities to consult, and no much larger clone falls within one base.

Sequenced: PBMCs or T cells enriched from blood (not recorded which). This sequence originates from a woman aged 50 to 60 who had recovered from COVID-19.

The CDR3 corresponds to CASMKQVNQPQHF. The DNA sequence is as follows: TGTGCCAGCATGAAACAGGTTAATCAGCCCCAGCATTTT. The V and J genes are TRBV12-3 or TRBV12-4 and TRBJ1-5; a tentative D match to TRBD1 spans 5 bases. V loses 7 bases of germline sequence and J loses 4 bases, and the interval between the two ends is 11 bases. From cysteine to phenylalanine, the CDR3 is 13 amino acids long. Just CDR3 DNA is preserved here, 39 bases in frame from base 1.